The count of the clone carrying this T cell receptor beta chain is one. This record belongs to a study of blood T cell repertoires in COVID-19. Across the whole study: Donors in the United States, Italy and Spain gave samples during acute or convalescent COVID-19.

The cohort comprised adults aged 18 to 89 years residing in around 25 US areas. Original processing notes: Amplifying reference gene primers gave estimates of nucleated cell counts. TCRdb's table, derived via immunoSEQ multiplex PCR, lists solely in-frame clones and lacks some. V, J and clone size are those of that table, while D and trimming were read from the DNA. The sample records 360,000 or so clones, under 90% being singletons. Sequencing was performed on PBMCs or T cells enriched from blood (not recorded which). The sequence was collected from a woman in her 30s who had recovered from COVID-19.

This chain's CDR3 is CASSSTGVGGYTF. In DNA form, the CDR3 reads TGTGCCAGCAGCTCGACAGGGGTGGGTGGCTACACCTTC. This sequence joins TRBV7-3 and TRBJ1-2; 8 bases agree with TRBD1. Germline CDR1 SGHTA, CDR2 FQGTGA. Losses at the gene ends were 4 bases for V and 7 bases for J; bases not matched to a gene: 5. The CDR3 extends over 13 amino acids.